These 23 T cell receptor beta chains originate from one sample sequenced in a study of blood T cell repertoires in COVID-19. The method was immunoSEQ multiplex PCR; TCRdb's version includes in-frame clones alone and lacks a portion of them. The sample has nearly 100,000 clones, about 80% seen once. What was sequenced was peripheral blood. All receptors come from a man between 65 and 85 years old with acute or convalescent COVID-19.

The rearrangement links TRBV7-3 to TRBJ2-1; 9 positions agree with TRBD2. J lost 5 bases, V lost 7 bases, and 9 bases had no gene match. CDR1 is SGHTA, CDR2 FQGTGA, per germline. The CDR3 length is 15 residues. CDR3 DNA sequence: TGTGCCAGCAACCAAGAGGGACTAGCCAACAATGAGCAGTTCTTC. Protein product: CASNQEGLANNEQFF.

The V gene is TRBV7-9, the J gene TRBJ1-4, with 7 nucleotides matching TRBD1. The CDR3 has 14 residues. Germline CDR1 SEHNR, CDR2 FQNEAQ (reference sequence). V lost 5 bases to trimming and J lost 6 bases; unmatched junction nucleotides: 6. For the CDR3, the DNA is TGTGCCAGCAGCCTGACAGGGAGTTATGAAAAACTGTTTTTT. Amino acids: CASSLTGSYEKLFF.

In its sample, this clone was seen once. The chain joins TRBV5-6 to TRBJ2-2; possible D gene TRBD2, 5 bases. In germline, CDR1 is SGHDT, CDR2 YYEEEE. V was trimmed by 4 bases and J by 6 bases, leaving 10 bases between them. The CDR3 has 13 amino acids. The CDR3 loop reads CASSQGLSGELFF. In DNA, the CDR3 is TGTGCCAGCAGCCAAGGACTCTCCGGGGAGCTGTTTTTT.

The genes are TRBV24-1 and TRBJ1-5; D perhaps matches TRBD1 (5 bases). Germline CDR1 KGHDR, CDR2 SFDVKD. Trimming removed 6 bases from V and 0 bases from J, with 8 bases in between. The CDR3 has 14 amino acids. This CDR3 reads CATSQGDSNQPQHF. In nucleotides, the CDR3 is TGTGCCACCAGTCAAGGGGATAGCAATCAGCCCCAGCATTTT.

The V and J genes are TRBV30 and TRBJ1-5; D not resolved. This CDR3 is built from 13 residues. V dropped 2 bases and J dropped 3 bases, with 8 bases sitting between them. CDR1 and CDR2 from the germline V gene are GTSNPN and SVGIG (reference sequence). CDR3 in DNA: TGTGCCTGGAGTATCCGAGACAATCAGCCCCAGCATTTT. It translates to CAWSIRDNQPQHF. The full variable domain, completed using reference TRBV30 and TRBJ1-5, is SQTIHQWPATLVQPVGSPLSLECTVEGTSNPNLYWYRQAAGRGLQLLFYSVGIGQISSEVPQNLSASRPQDRQFILSSKKLLLSDSGFYLCAWSIRDNQPQHFGDGTRLSIL.

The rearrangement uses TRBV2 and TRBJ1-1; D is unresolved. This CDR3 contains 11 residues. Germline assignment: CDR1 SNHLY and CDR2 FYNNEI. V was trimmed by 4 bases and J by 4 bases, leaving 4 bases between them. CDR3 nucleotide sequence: TGTGCCAGCAGTGTCAGCACTGAAGCTTTCTTT. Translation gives CASSVSTEAFF.

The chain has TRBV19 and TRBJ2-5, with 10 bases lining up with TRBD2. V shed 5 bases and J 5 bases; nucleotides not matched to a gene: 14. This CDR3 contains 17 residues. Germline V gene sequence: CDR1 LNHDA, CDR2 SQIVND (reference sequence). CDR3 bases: TGTGCCAGTAGTCCGGGGCTCCTAGCGGGAGCCCGGGAGACCCAGTACTTC. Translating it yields CASSPGLLAGARETQYF.

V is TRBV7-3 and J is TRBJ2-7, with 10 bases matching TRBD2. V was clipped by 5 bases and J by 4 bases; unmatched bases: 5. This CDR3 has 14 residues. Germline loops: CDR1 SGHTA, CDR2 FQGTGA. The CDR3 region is CASSQRGGAYEQYF. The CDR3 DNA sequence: TGTGCCAGCAGCCAGCGGGGGGGCGCGTACGAGCAGTACTTC.

The CDR3: CASSTYRGASGRDNEQFF. For the CDR3, the DNA is TGTGCCAGCAGCACCTATCGGGGGGCGTCAGGGAGGGACAATGAGCAGTTCTTC. The rearrangement links TRBV7-3 to TRBJ2-1; D may be TRBD2 (7 bases). CDR3 length: 18 residues. From germline, CDR1 is SGHTA and CDR2 FQGTGA. Trimming shortened V by 5 bases and J by 5 bases, and 25 bases separated the two germline ends.

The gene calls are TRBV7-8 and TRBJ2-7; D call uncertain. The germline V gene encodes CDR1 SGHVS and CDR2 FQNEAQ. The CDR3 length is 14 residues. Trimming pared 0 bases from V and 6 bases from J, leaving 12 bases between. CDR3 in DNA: TGTGCCAGCAGCTTAGCGCTGGGCTTTCTCGAGCAGTACTTC. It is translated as CASSLALGFLEQYF.

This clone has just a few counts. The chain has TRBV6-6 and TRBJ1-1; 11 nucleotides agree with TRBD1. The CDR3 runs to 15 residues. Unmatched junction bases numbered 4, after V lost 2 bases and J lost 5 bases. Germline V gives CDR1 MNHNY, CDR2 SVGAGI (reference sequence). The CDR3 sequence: CASSYAGQGVTEAFF. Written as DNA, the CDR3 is TGTGCCAGCAGTTACGCGGGACAGGGGGTTACTGAAGCTTTCTTT.

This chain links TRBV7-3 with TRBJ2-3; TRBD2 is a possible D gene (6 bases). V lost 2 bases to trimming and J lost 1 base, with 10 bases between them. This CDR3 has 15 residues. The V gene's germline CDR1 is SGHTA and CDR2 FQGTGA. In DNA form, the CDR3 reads TGTGCCAGCAGCTTAGGGGGGAAGGGCACAGATACGCAGTATTTT. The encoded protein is CASSLGGKGTDTQYF.

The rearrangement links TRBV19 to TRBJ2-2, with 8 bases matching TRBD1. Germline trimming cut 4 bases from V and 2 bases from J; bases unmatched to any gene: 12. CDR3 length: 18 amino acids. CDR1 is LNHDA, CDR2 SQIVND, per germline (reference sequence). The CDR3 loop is CASSNQGALLINTGELFF. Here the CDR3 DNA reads TGTGCCAGTAGTAACCAGGGGGCTCTTTTGATTAACACCGGGGAGCTGTTTTTT.

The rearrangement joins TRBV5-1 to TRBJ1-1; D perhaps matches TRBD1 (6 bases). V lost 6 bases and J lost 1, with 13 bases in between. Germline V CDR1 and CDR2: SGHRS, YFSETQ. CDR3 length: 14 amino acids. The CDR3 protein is CASTRQAENTEAFF. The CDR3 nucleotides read TGCGCCAGCACACGACAGGCGGAGAACACTGAAGCTTTCTTT.

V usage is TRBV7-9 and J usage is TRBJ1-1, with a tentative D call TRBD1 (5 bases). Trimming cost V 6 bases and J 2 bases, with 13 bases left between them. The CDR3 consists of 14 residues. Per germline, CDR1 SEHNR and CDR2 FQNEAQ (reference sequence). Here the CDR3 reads CASSPWGSNTEAFF. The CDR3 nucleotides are TGTGCCAGCAGTCCTTGGGGCAGTAACACTGAAGCTTTCTTT.

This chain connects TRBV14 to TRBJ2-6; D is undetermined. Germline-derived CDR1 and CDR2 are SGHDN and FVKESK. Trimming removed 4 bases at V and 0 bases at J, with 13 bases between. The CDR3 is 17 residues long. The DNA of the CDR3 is TGTGCCAGCAGCCTTACGACGAGGTTCTCTGGGGCCAACGTCCTGACTTTC. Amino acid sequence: CASSLTTRFSGANVLTF.

CDR3 sequence reads: CASSLRQGNEKLFF. CDR3 nucleotide sequence: TGTGCCAGCAGCTTAAGACAGGGTAATGAAAAACTGTTTTTT. This chain connects TRBV7-9 to TRBJ1-4, with TRBD1 identical over 7 bases. The CDR3 totals 14 residues. V lost 2 bases and J lost 4; bases outside the gene matches: 1. Germline V CDR1 and CDR2: SEHNR, FQNEAQ (reference sequence).

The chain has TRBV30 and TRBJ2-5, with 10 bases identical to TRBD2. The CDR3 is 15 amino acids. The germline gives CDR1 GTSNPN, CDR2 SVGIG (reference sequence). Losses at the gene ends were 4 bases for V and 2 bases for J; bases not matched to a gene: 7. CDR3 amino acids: CAWTFSGGSQETQYF. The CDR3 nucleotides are TGTGCCTGGACCTTTAGCGGGGGGTCACAAGAGACCCAGTACTTC.

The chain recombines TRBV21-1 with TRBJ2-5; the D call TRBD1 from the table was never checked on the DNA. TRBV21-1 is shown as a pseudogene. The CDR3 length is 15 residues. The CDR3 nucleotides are TGTGCCAGCAGCAAAAACAGGGGGCTGGCGGAGACCCAGTACTTC. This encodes CASSKNRGLAETQYF.

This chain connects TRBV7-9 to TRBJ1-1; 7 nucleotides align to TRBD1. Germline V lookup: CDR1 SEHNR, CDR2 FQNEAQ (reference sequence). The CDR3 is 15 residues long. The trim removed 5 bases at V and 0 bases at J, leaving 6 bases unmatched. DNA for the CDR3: TGTGCCAGCAGCCCCCCGACAGGGTTGAACACTGAAGCTTTCTTT. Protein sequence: CASSPPTGLNTEAFF.

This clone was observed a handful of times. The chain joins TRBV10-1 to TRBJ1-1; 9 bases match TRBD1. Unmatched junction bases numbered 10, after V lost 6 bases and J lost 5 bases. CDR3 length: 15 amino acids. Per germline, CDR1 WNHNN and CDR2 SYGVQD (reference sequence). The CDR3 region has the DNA TGCGCCAGCAGGGGACAGGGTGCGGGCGAAACTGAAGCTTTCTTT. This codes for CASRGQGAGETEAFF.

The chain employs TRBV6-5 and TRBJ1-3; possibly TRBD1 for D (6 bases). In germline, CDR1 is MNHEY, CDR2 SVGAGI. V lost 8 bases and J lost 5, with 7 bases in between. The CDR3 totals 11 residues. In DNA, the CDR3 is TGTGCCAGCGGACAGCGAAACACCATATATTTT. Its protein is CASGQRNTIYF.

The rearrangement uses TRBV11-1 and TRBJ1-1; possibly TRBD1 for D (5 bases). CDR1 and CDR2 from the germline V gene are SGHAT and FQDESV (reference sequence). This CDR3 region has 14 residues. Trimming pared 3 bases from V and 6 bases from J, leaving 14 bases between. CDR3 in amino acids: CASSFRQGKSEAFF. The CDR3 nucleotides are TGTGCCAGCAGCTTTCGGCAGGGTAAGTCTGAAGCTTTCTTT.